The clone carrying this T cell receptor (beta chain) showed up many times. Its target is not known. TCRdb re-analysed the reads in MiXCR, keeping a single row per CDR3 protein. This sample has about 310,000 distinct CDR3 sequences, with around a sixth found just once. This entry comes from a study of T cell repertoires in cytomegalovirus infection. Study-level background: Signatures in public TCR beta sequences pointed to both CMV infection and matching HLA type. Whole-study findings and limits: Across the ex vivo response, the dominant clonotypes were HLA-C-restricted CMV-specific TCR beta clonotypes.

The sequenced material came from PBMCs. This TCR was recovered from a human donor in good health (CMV status not recorded). Some clones in this sample may be carry-over from other donors' samples.

CDR3 loop: CASSLGDLGGSPLHF. CDR3 in DNA: TGTGCCAGCAGCCTCGGGGACCTTGGTGGTTCACCCCTCCACTTT. V is TRBV7-2 and J is TRBJ1-6, with D possibly matching TRBD1 (5 bases). The CDR3 is 15 amino acids. Germline CDR1 SGHTA, CDR2 FQGNSA. Trimming cost V 5 bases and J 9 bases, with 17 bases left between them.